Shown below are 17 T cell receptor beta chains from a single sample sequenced in a study of neoadjuvant anti-PD-1 for oral cavity cancer. The assay was immunoSEQ multiplex PCR, and TCRdb's table has in-frame clones only and misses some. Of 14,000 or so clones in the sample, 60% to 85% were seen once. Time point here: after neoadjuvant nivolumab, at surgical resection. Sample: PBMCs, taken after nivolumab (anti-PD-1) treatment. These receptors were collected from a person aged 40 to 85 with oral cavity squamous cell carcinoma.

The chain joins TRBV9 to TRBJ1-2; 7 bases agree with TRBD1. The CDR3 totals 15 residues. V shed 0 bases and J 6 bases; nucleotides not matched to a gene: 8. Germline assignment: CDR1 SGDLS and CDR2 YYNGEE. The DNA of the CDR3 is TGTGCCAGCAGCGTAGTCGAGACAGGGCTACATGGCTACACCTTC. Residues: CASSVVETGLHGYTF.

The J gene is TRBJ2-3, the V gene TRBV6-1; unclear D gene. CDR1 MNHNS and CDR2 SASEGT come from the germline V gene. The CDR3 consists of 13 residues. Trimming shortened V by 5 bases and J by 4 bases, and 10 bases separated the two germline ends. The CDR3 sequence: CASSNSQPDTQYF. For the CDR3, the DNA is TGTGCCAGCAGTAACTCCCAGCCAGATACGCAGTATTTT.

This clone was detected only a few times. The chain carries TRBV10-3 and TRBJ2-7, with 9 bases that match TRBD1. CDR3 length: 14 amino acids. The germline V gene has CDR1 ENHRY and CDR2 SYGVKD. Trimming took 3 bases from V and 5 from J; bases not matched to a gene: 5. In DNA form, the CDR3 reads TGTGCCATCAGTGACTGGGGACAGGGCCACGAGCAGTACTTC. Translated, it gives CAISDWGQGHEQYF.

V usage is TRBV11-2 and J usage is TRBJ1-2; D possibly corresponds to TRBD1 (6 bases). The CDR3 contains 14 residues. V lost 8 bases and J 8 bases, leaving 21 bases between the germline ends. From germline, CDR1 is SGHAT and CDR2 FQNNGV. The CDR3 nucleotides are TGTGCCAGCGGGGCACAGGGTACTTCCTACGGCTACACCTTC. It specifies CASGAQGTSYGYTF.

The chain links TRBV27 to TRBJ2-7; 9 bases fit TRBD1. Germline V gene sequence: CDR1 MNHEY, CDR2 SMNVEV (reference sequence). The V gene end was trimmed by 6 bases and the J gene end by 6 bases; junction bases not matched to a gene: 6. This CDR3 contains 13 residues. In DNA form, the CDR3 reads TGTGCCAGCAGGGCGACAGGGGGTGGCGAGCAGTACTTC. Protein sequence: CASRATGGGEQYF.

This clone turned up a few times. The V and J genes are TRBV6-6 and TRBJ2-7; D not resolved. Deletions cut 2 bases from V and 2 bases from J, with 10 bases between. The CDR3 has 14 residues. Germline CDR1 MNHNY, CDR2 SVGAGI (reference sequence). The DNA for the CDR3 is TGTGCCAGCAGTTACGAGCACGACACCTACGAGCAGTACTTC. Translation: CASSYEHDTYEQYF.

Only a few counts were recorded for this clone. The rearrangement links TRBV5-1 to TRBJ1-1, with a weak D call TRBD1 (6 bases). V was pared by 4 bases and J by 4 bases, with 17 bases between. This CDR3 region has 15 residues. Per the germline V gene, CDR1 is SGHRS and CDR2 is YFSETQ. The CDR3 region is CASSLTQGYGTEAFF. The CDR3 nucleotides read TGCGCCAGCAGCCTCACCCAGGGGTACGGCACTGAAGCTTTCTTT. The full variable domain, completed using reference TRBV5-1 and TRBJ1-1, is KAGVTQTPRYLIKTRGQQVTLSCSPISGHRSVSWYQQTPGQGLQFLFEYFSETQRNKGNFPGRFSGRQFSNSRSEMNVSTLELGDSALYLCASSLTQGYGTEAFFGQGTRLTVV.

The genes are TRBV6-1 and TRBJ2-3; D is uncertain. In germline, CDR1 is MNHNS, CDR2 SASEGT. This CDR3 is built from 11 residues. The germline V and J ends were trimmed by 7 bases and 6 bases, with 8 bases remaining between them. CDR3 in amino acids: CASTEVDTQYF. The CDR3 DNA reads TGTGCCAGCACCGAGGTGGATACGCAGTATTTT.

The V call is TRBV9, the J call TRBJ2-1; either TRBD1 or TRBD2 may supply D (5 bases each). CDR3 length equals 16 residues. Trimming stripped 6 bases from V and 0 bases from J, with 16 bases between. Germline CDR1 reads SGDLS; CDR2 reads YYNGEE. The chain's CDR3 is CASTKRAGSSYNEQFF. Here the CDR3 DNA reads TGTGCCAGCACTAAGCGAGCAGGGAGCTCCTACAATGAGCAGTTCTTC. Drawing the rest from reference TRBV9 and TRBJ2-1, the complete variable domain is DSGVTQTPKHLITATGQRVTLRCSPRSGDLSVYWYQQSLDQGLQFLIQYYNGEERAKGNILERFSAQQFPDLHSELNLSSLELGDSALYFCASTKRAGSSYNEQFFGPGTRLTVL.

The rearrangement joins TRBV10-2 to TRBJ2-7; a possible D gene is TRBD1 (6 bases). The germline gives CDR1 WSHSY, CDR2 SAAADI. The CDR3 has 16 residues. With 3 bases removed from V and 3 bases from J, the gap between germline ends came to 18 bases. This CDR3 is CASSDRAQEQGYEQYF. The CDR3 coding sequence is TGCGCCAGCAGTGATCGTGCCCAGGAACAGGGCTACGAGCAGTACTTC.

The V gene is TRBV27, the J gene TRBJ1-4; no clear D. V was clipped by 3 bases and J by 0 bases, with 11 bases between them. CDR3 length equals 16 residues. In germline, CDR1 is MNHEY, CDR2 SMNVEV (reference sequence). As DNA, the CDR3 is TGTGCCAGCAGTTTGTGGGGAGCCGCAACTAATGAAAAACTGTTTTTT. It specifies CASSLWGAATNEKLFF.

This clone appeared a few times. The gene calls are TRBV7-6 and TRBJ2-7; D tentatively fits TRBD1 or TRBD2 (5 bases each). Germline assignment: CDR1 SGHVS and CDR2 FNYEAQ. The CDR3 has 16 amino acids. Between the trimmed V and J ends, which lost 5 bases and 4 bases, there was a span of 21 bases. In DNA, the CDR3 is TGTGCCAGCAGCCCCCTCCCCGGGACGACCAATTACGAGCAGTACTTC. It is translated as CASSPLPGTTNYEQYF.

The chain recombines TRBV19 with TRBJ2-1, with a weak D call TRBD2 (6 bases). Germline V gene sequence: CDR1 LNHDA, CDR2 SQIVND (reference sequence). V lost 10 bases and J 3 bases, leaving 16 bases between the germline ends. The CDR3 has 14 residues. This chain's CDR3 is CATESGALYNEQFF. CDR3 nucleotides: TGTGCCACCGAGTCGGGAGCCCTCTACAATGAGCAGTTCTTC.

The chain couples TRBV6-6 to TRBJ1-1; D is unresolved. The germline gives CDR1 MNHNY, CDR2 SVGAGI (reference sequence). Trimming took off 2 bases at V and 10 bases at J, with 8 bases between the two ends. The length of the CDR3 is 11 residues. The chain's CDR3 is CASSYLLRAFF. The CDR3 nucleotides are TGTGCCAGCAGTTACCTGCTCCGAGCTTTCTTT.

The chain couples TRBV4-1 to TRBJ1-4, with TRBD1 matching over 7 bases. The CDR3 spans 16 residues. V gave up 3 bases and J gave up 5 bases; unmatched junction bases: 9. Germline assignment: CDR1 MGHRA and CDR2 YSYEKL. The CDR3 nucleotides read TGCGCCAGCAGCCAGATCAGGGGGGCTAGAAATGAAAAACTGTTTTTT. Protein: CASSQIRGARNEKLFF.

The genes are TRBV20-1 and TRBJ1-6, with D perhaps matching TRBD1 (5 bases). Germline V gene lookup returns CDR1 DFQATT and CDR2 SNEGSKA (reference sequence). This CDR3 contains 11 residues. V was trimmed by 6 bases and J by 12 bases, leaving 12 bases between them. The CDR3 spells CSARTGGPLHF. The CDR3 DNA sequence: TGCAGTGCACGGACGGGGGGACCCCTCCACTTT.

The chain recombines TRBV29-1 with TRBJ1-1; D uncertain. Per germline, CDR1 SQVTM and CDR2 ANQGSEA. The V gene lost 4 bases and the J gene lost 6 bases, with 15 bases spanning the gap. The CDR3 consists of 13 residues. The CDR3 DNA reads TGCAGCGTTGCTACCGCGAAGGGCGCTGAAGCTTTCTTT. Translated, it gives CSVATAKGAEAFF.